This T cell receptor beta chain originates from a study of stem cell transplantation in POMP-related autoinflammatory disease. TCRdb's table, derived via immunoSEQ multiplex PCR, lists solely in-frame clones and lacks some. The sample shows some 68,000 clones, roughly 88% of them seen only once. The sequenced sample was CD4+ T cells from PBMCs, obtained after stem cell transplantation. The receptor was isolated from a human patient with POMP-related autoinflammation and immune dysregulation (PRAID). These T cells may partly come from the graft donor.

CDR3 DNA sequence: TGCGCCAGCAGCTCCGAAGCGGGAGTTCCCTTTAGGTACTTC. It yields the protein CASSSEAGVPFRYF. This chain uses TRBV5-1 with TRBJ2-7; 8 nucleotides line up with TRBD2. CDR1 is SGHRS and CDR2 is YFSETQ in the germline V gene. This CDR3 has 14 residues. J gave up 12 bases and V 3 bases, and 14 bases lay outside the gene matches.